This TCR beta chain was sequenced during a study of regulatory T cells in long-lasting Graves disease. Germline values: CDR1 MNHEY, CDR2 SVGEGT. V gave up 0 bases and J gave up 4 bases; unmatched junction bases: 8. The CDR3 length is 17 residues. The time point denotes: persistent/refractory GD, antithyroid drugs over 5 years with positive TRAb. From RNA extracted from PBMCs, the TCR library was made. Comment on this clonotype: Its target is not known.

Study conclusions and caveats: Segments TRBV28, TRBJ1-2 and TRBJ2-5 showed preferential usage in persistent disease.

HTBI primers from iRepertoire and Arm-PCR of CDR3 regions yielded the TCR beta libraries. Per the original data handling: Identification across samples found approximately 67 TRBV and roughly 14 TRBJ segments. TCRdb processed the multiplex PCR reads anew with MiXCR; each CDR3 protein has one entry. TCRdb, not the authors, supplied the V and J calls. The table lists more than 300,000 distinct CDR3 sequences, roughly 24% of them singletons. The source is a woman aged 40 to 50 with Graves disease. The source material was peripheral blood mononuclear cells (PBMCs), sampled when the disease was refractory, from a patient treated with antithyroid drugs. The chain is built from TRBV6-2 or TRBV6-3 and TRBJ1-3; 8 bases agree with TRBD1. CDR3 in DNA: TGTGCCAGCAGTTACTCGAGTAGGCAGGGGGCAGGAAACACCATATATTTT. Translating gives CASSYSSRQGAGNTIYF.